These 25 T cell receptor beta chains share one sample of origin, sequenced in a study of CXCR3-negative and CXCR3-positive naive CD8 T cells. UMI-labeled 5' RACE TRB cDNA libraries were prepared from the cells. TCRdb reanalyzed the 5' RACE reads, giving one entry per CDR3 protein sequence and no DNA. The listing contains 70,000 to 100,000 distinct CDR3 sequences. Sequencing was performed on naive CXCR3- CD8+ T cells from blood. The subset: CD45RO-CCR7+CD27+CD95- naive CD8+ T cells lacking CXCR3 (TNR3-). The receptors were sampled from a human donor in good health. Some clones in this sample may be carry-over from other donors' samples.

This chain uses TRBV29-1 with TRBJ2-7. Germline-derived CDR1 and CDR2 are SQVTM and ANQGSEA. The CDR3 contains 14 residues. CDR3 amino acids: CSVVPSQYEEEQYF.

V gene TRBV7-3 combines with J gene TRBJ2-7; TCRdb names TRBD1, which stays unverified in the absence of DNA. This CDR3 is 13 amino acids long. CDR1 is SGHTA and CDR2 is FQGTGA in the germline V gene. CDR3 residues: CASSSGTVSEQYF.

V usage is TRBV29-1 and J usage is TRBJ1-1. The CDR3 contains 13 residues. CDR1 SQVTM and CDR2 ANQGSEA come from the germline V gene. CDR3 protein: CSAYTGENTEAFF.

J is TRBJ2-3 and V is TRBV20-1; TCRdb's assignment of TRBD2 cannot be checked, as there is no DNA. CDR1 DFQATT and CDR2 SNEGSKA come from the germline V gene (reference sequence). The CDR3 totals 14 residues. CDR3 sequence: CSASGTRRADTQYF.

The rearrangement uses TRBV15 and TRBJ2-5; the TRBD1 assignment by TCRdb is unverifiable without DNA. The germline gives CDR1 LNHNV, CDR2 YYDKDF (reference sequence). The CDR3 totals 15 residues. This CDR3 reads CATSKPGEGQETQYF. Based on the CDR3 plus reference TRBV15 and TRBJ2-5, the full variable domain is DAMVIQNPRYQVTQFGKPVTLSCSQTLNHNVMYWYQQKSSQAPKLLFHYYDKDFNNEADTPDNFQSRRPNTSFCFLDIRSPGLGDTAMYLCATSKPGEGQETQYFGPGTRLLVL.

The chain has TRBV7-6 and TRBJ2-1; TCRdb's D gene call, TRBD2, goes unchecked for lack of DNA. CDR1 SGHVS and CDR2 FNYEAQ come from the germline V gene. This CDR3 has 15 amino acids. CDR3 in amino acids: CASSTLAGGFNEQFF.

Here the CDR3 reads CASSLGPWNTGELFF. V gene TRBV5-5 combines with J gene TRBJ2-2. CDR1 is SGHKS, CDR2 YYEKEE, per germline (reference sequence). The CDR3 contains 15 residues.

The genes are TRBV9 and TRBJ2-1. The germline gives CDR1 SGDLS, CDR2 YYNGEE. The CDR3 contains 14 residues. The CDR3 region is CASSFGLEYNEQFF. Looking up the rest from reference TRBV9 and TRBJ2-1 gives the full variable domain: DSGVTQTPKHLITATGQRVTLRCSPRSGDLSVYWYQQSLDQGLQFLIQYYNGEERAKGNILERFSAQQFPDLHSELNLSSLELGDSALYFCASSFGLEYNEQFFGPGTRLTVL.

The chain carries TRBV29-1 and TRBJ1-1. Germline CDR1 and CDR2: SQVTM and ANQGSEA. The CDR3 loop spans 12 amino acids. The CDR3 sequence: CSVEPEGTEAFF.

The genes are TRBV28 and TRBJ1-4. The CDR3 length is 14 residues. CDR1 is MDHEN, CDR2 SYDVKM, per germline. The CDR3 spells CASSPGRIGEKLFF. The variable domain in full, completed from reference TRBV28 and TRBJ1-4, reads DVKVTQSSRYLVKRTGEKVFLECVQDMDHENMFWYRQDPGLGLRLIYFSYDVKMKEKGDIPEGYSVSREKKERFSLILESASTNQTSMYLCASSPGRIGEKLFFGSGTQLSVL.

V and J are TRBV20-1 and TRBJ2-7; TCRdb gives TRBD1 as the D gene, but with no DNA this cannot be confirmed. This CDR3 is built from 15 residues. Germline V CDR1 and CDR2: DFQATT, SNEGSKA (reference sequence). The chain's CDR3 is CSAREERVENYEQYF.

V is TRBV29-1 and J is TRBJ2-3. Germline CDR1 and CDR2: SQVTM and ANQGSEA. CDR3 length equals 14 residues. The CDR3 reads CSVGSDTSTDTQYF.

This CDR3 reads CSVLETGLYGTEAFF. This chain links TRBV29-1 with TRBJ1-1; TCRdb's D gene call, TRBD1, goes unchecked for lack of DNA. Per germline, CDR1 SQVTM and CDR2 ANQGSEA. The CDR3 is 15 amino acids.

V gene TRBV6-5 combines with J gene TRBJ2-5; TCRdb's D call of TRBD1 is untestable without DNA. The CDR3 length is 16 residues. In germline, CDR1 is MNHEY, CDR2 SVGAGI. The CDR3 spells CASSYGWGYDQETQYF.

The chain links TRBV20-1 to TRBJ2-5. The CDR3 runs 14 residues. Germline CDR1 and CDR2: DFQATT and SNEGSKA (reference sequence). CDR3 loop: CSGTSGYLQETQYF.

The J gene is TRBJ2-3, the V gene TRBV30; TCRdb reports TRBD1, a call that lacks DNA to check it against. Germline V lookup: CDR1 GTSNPN, CDR2 SVGIG (reference sequence). The CDR3 is made up of 15 amino acids. The CDR3 sequence: CAWNPVGGSTDTQYF.

The J gene is TRBJ1-2, the V gene TRBV29-1. CDR3 size: 14 residues. CDR1 and CDR2 (germline): SQVTM, ANQGSEA. The CDR3 loop reads CSTTSLEGSYGYTF.

The V gene is TRBV6-2 or TRBV6-3, the J gene TRBJ2-1; TCRdb selects TRBD2, and the lack of DNA leaves this call unchecked. This CDR3 is 14 amino acids long. Germline values: CDR1 MNHEY, CDR2 SVGEGT. CDR3: CASTLRGGFVEQFF.

The V gene is TRBV27, the J gene TRBJ2-5; absent DNA, TCRdb's TRBD2 call cannot be checked. Germline V gene sequence: CDR1 MNHEY, CDR2 SMNVEV (reference sequence). CDR3 length equals 17 residues. CDR3 region: CASSLLTTSGRPETQYF.

The chain uses TRBV7-9 and TRBJ2-7; the TCRdb D gene call, TRBD1, has no DNA to confirm it. The CDR3 extends over 15 amino acids. Germline V CDR1 and CDR2: SEHNR, FQNEAQ (reference sequence). CDR3 loop: CASSRTGTGGYEQYF.

This chain links TRBV6-5 with TRBJ2-5. The CDR3 is made up of 14 amino acids. Germline CDR1 and CDR2: MNHEY and SVGAGI. The CDR3 is CASSYSRDAETQYF.

The V call is TRBV6-1, the J call TRBJ2-3. The CDR3 totals 12 residues. From germline, CDR1 is MNHNS and CDR2 SASEGT. CDR3 sequence reads: CASSETTDTQYF.

The chain combines TRBV14 with TRBJ1-1. CDR3 size: 13 residues. The V gene's germline CDR1 is SGHDN and CDR2 FVKESK. The chain's CDR3 is CASSHSNWGEAFF.

V is TRBV9 and J is TRBJ2-2; TCRdb's assignment of TRBD2 cannot be checked, as there is no DNA. CDR1 and CDR2 from the germline V gene are SGDLS and YYNGEE. The CDR3 covers 13 residues. This CDR3 is CACSVSGSGELFF.

This chain links TRBV21-1 with TRBJ1-4. TRBV21-1 is annotated as a pseudogene. This CDR3 has 19 residues. The CDR3 sequence is CASSKGPQGGSATNEKLFF.